This T cell receptor (beta chain) was profiled in a study of response to subunit inactivated influenza vaccine. Trimming removed 3 bases from V and 4 bases from J; junction bases left unmatched: 3. Germline CDR1 reads SGHTS; CDR2 reads YDEGEE. This CDR3 comprises 16 residues. MiXCR, applied by TCRdb to the RT-PCR reads, yields one record per CDR3 protein. This table has approximately 520,000 distinct CDR3 sequences, 15% to 20% appearing once. This clonotype occurred a few times. Its antigen is unknown. Study-wide points: Authors suggested each seasonal flu vaccination may recruit only limited numbers of new T cells.

This chain uses TRBV5-8 with TRBJ2-2; 13 positions agree with TRBD2. Sequencing used CD4+ T cells sorted from PBMCs, obtained approximately 25 months after vaccination. This clonotype originated in a man aged 50-75 years who received an inactivated influenza vaccine. CDR3 loop: CASSSGLAGPTGELFF. DNA for the CDR3: TGTGCCAGCAGCTCGGGACTAGCGGGGCCCACCGGGGAGCTGTTTTTT. The full variable domain, rest sourced from reference TRBV5-8 and TRBJ2-2, is EAGVTQSPTHLIKTRGQQATLRCSPISGHTSVYWYQQALGLGLQFLLWYDEGEERNRGNFPPRFSGRQFPNYSSELNVNALELEDSALYLCASSSGLAGPTGELFFGEGSRLTVL.